Detailed here is one TCR beta chain. Antigen: not known. The donors gave bone marrow, and they were healthy. The record originates from a study of cytomegalovirus exposure and HLA in healthy donors. Study in general: Roughly 180 million T cells yielded roughly 100 million unique TCR beta sequences, as an earlier analysis found. Study-level results: In an earlier analysis, in 620 or so donors, most V segments appeared productive either ~90% or ~30% of the time. Presence/absence results assume similar sequencing depth per donor, which may not hold.

Germline values: CDR1 ENHRY, CDR2 SYGVKD. This CDR3 spans 12 amino acids. V lost 6 bases to trimming and J lost 2 bases, with 4 bases between them. A multiplex PCR was run with 60 Vbeta primers and 13 Jbeta primers. Assay used: immunoSEQ multiplex PCR; TCRdb lists only in-frame clones, some missing. The profile covers 150,000 to 200,000 clones, with about 80% appearing a single time and less than 10% taken by the ten largest. The J gene is TRBJ2-2, the V gene TRBV10-3; D unclear. This receptor was identified in a young man in good health and CMV-seropositive. Sequencing was performed on PBMCs. The CDR3 loop reads CAISPNTGELFF. CDR3 nucleotides: TGTGCCATCAGCCCTAACACCGGGGAGCTGTTTTTT.